Sequencing of this TCR beta chain was carried out in a study of cytomegalovirus exposure and HLA in healthy donors. Study-wide background: Per a later analysis, the approximately 700 first-cohort and approximately 120 validation repertoires shared one platform. Study observations and caveats: Some TCR beta chains (roughly 150 of them) were listed as cytomegalovirus-associated. A later analysis found first-cohort TCR clusters tended to co-occur in the 130 or so validation repertoires.

Libraries were prepared by immunoSEQ multiplex PCR; TCRdb keeps only in-frame clonotypes and omits some of them. The sample contains about 56,000 clones, 85% to 95% of which appear only once. Separate from the approximately 670-subject first cohort was the roughly 130-subject validation cohort, to which the donors belonged. Worth noting for this clone: Antigen: not known.

Germline-derived CDR1 and CDR2 are LGHNA and YSLEER. Trimming cost V 0 bases and J 2 bases; bases outside gene matches: 12. The CDR3 has 21 amino acids. Sample: PBMCs. The source is a man younger than 35 in good health and CMV-seronegative. The chain has TRBV4-3 and TRBJ2-3, with 15 bases that match TRBD2. In nucleotides, the CDR3 is TGCGCCAGCAGCCAAGATGTGGGACGGACTAGCGGGAGGGGGGCCACAGATACGCAGTATTTT. Protein sequence: CASSQDVGRTSGRGATDTQYF.